The entry that follows covers one T cell receptor (beta chain) sequence. Its antigen is still unknown. This sample stems from a study of OX40 agonist ivuxolimab in advanced cancers. Looking at the study overall: Every patient in dose escalation had hepatocellular carcinoma, melanoma, renal cell or head and neck cancer. Overall study findings and caveats: Among T cells, CD8+ cells averaged more expanded clones than CD4+ cells. Clonal expansion in partial responders at 0.1-3.0 mg/kg ranked among the lowest.

Profiled with immunoSEQ multiplex PCR; TCRdb holds only in-frame clones, not every one. The sample has some 50,000 clones; 75% to 95% are singletons. This CDR3 has 15 residues. CDR1 LNHNV and CDR2 YYDKDF come from the germline V gene (reference sequence). Trimming shortened V by 0 bases and J by 4 bases, and 9 bases separated the two germline ends. This sequence was found in an adult with an advanced solid tumor such as melanoma, head and neck, liver or kidney cancer. This material consisted of CD4+ or CD8+ T cells sorted from blood, taken in a trial of the OX40 agonist ivuxolimab. The chain recombines TRBV15 with TRBJ2-2; maybe TRBD1 (5 bases). CDR3 coding DNA: TGTGCCACCAGCAGAGACAGGGTGGCCACCGGGGAGCTGTTTTTT. Its translation is CATSRDRVATGELFF.